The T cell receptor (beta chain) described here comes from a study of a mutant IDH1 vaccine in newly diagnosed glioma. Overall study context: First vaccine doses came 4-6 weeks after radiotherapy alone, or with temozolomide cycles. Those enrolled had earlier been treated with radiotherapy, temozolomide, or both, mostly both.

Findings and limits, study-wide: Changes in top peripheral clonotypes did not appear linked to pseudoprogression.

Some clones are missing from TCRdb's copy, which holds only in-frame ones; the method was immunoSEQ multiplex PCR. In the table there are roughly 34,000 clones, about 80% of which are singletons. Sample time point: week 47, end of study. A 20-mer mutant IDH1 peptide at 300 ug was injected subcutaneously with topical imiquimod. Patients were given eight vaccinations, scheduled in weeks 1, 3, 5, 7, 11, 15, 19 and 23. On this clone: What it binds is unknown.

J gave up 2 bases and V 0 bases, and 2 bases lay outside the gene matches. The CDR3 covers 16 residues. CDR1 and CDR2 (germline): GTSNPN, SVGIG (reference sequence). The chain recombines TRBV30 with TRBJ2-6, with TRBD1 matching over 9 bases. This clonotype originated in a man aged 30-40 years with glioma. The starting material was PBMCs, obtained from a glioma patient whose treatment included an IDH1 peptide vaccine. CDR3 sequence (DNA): TGTGCCTGGAGTGTGACAGGGGGTACTGGGGCCAACGTCCTGACTTTC. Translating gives CAWSVTGGTGANVLTF.